The clone carrying this T cell receptor (beta chain) was seen more than once but under ten times. Its specificity is unknown. This entry comes from a study of identical twins. Whole-study results and caveats: An excess of low generation probability was shown by twin-shared out-of-frame alpha sequences. Clonotypes of the beta chain that were abundant in cord blood carried fewer insertions (memory repertoires showed none). Less excess twin sharing appeared in beta out-of-frame sequences.

TCRdb passed the 5' RACE reads through MiXCR, listing each CDR3 protein once. The table records some 250,000 distinct CDR3 sequences, approximately 11% of them present only once. The trim removed 3 bases at V and 2 bases at J, leaving 3 bases unmatched. The CDR3 extends over 15 amino acids. Germline lookup yields CDR1 MRHNA and CDR2 SNTAGT. Healthy Caucasians made up all donors. These data also featured in a second study, about yellow fever vaccine responses in identical twins.

The rearrangement links TRBV6-4 to TRBJ2-3, with 9 bases matching TRBD1. The sequencing sample was made of memory (CD45RO+) T cells sorted from blood. This TCR came from a woman aged 18-35 years in good health. In DNA, the CDR3 is TGTGCCAGCAGTGAAGGGACAGGGTCCACAGATACGCAGTATTTT. It specifies CASSEGTGSTDTQYF.